This T cell receptor (beta chain) comes out of a study of T cells in Graves' hyperthyroidism and ophthalmopathy. Germline V CDR1 and CDR2: DFQATT, SNEGSKA (reference sequence). Trimming shortened V by 4 bases and J by 3 bases, and 16 bases separated the two germline ends. The CDR3 is 15 residues long. This clonotype was picked up many times. RNA transcripts provided the source from which TCR beta CDR3 regions were amplified. The HTBI primer set served for first-round RT-PCR of the TCR CDR3. One entry per CDR3 protein results from TCRdb running MiXCR on the multiplex PCR reads. The sample has 400,000 to 500,000 distinct CDR3 sequences, about 14% seen once.

The gene calls are TRBV20-1 and TRBJ2-1; perhaps TRBD2 as D (6 bases). Material for sequencing was blood. The receptor comes from a man between 18 and 35 years old with Graves' ophthalmopathy. CDR3 protein: CSAKRPGTFYNEQFF. The CDR3 coding sequence is TGCAGTGCTAAACGTCCCGGGACTTTCTACAATGAGCAGTTCTTC.